This entry lists 21 T cell receptor beta chains sequenced from one sample in a study of blood T cell repertoires in COVID-19. Sequencing used immunoSEQ multiplex PCR; TCRdb keeps in-frame clones, though not all of them. The table shows 360,000 or so clones, with about four fifths occurring only once. Source material: PBMCs or T cells enriched from blood (not recorded which). The source is a woman aged 45-59 years who had recovered from COVID-19.

The chain has TRBV29-1 and TRBJ1-6; D is unresolved. The CDR3 spans 13 residues. V dropped 6 bases and J dropped 12 bases, with 18 bases sitting between them. Per germline, CDR1 SQVTM and CDR2 ANQGSEA. CDR3 sequence (DNA): TGCAGCGTAGCCCCCGCGGTAGGTGGACCCCTCCACTTT. As protein: CSVAPAVGGPLHF. Drawing the rest from reference TRBV29-1 and TRBJ1-6, the complete variable domain is SAVISQKPSRDICQRGTSLTIQCQVDSQVTMMFWYRQQPGQSLTLIATANQGSEATYESGFVIDKFPISRPNLTFSTLTVSNMSPEDSSIYLCSVAPAVGGPLHFGNGTRLTVT.

V usage is TRBV6-2 or TRBV6-3 and J usage is TRBJ1-5, with 9 bases lining up with TRBD1. Germline CDR1 is MNHEY and CDR2 is SVGEGT. Losses at the gene ends were 8 bases for V and 5 bases for J; bases not matched to a gene: 13. The CDR3 sequence is 16 residues long. For the CDR3, the DNA is TGTGCCAGCCGCCCCTCCCCTCGGACAGGGGATCAGCCCCAGCATTTT. It encodes CASRPSPRTGDQPQHF.

The chain employs TRBV25-1 and TRBJ1-4; tentative D call: TRBD1 (5 bases). Trimming shortened V by 3 bases and J by 7 bases, and 12 bases separated the two germline ends. This CDR3 comprises 14 residues. Germline-derived CDR1 and CDR2 are MGHDK and SYGVNS. Written as DNA, the CDR3 is TGTGCCAGCAGTGAGGCAGGGTCAGGTGAAAAACTGTTTTTT. Protein sequence: CASSEAGSGEKLFF.

This clone was counted only a few times. The chain links TRBV28 to TRBJ2-7, with 11 bases that match TRBD1. Germline loops: CDR1 MDHEN, CDR2 SYDVKM. J was trimmed by 9 bases and V by 5 bases; bases with no gene match: 12. This CDR3 is 15 amino acids long. This CDR3 is CASSTLGRTGGWQYF. CDR3 sequence (DNA): TGTGCCAGCAGTACCCTGGGTAGGACAGGGGGCTGGCAGTACTTC.

This clone was observed a few times. This rearrangement joins TRBV2 to TRBJ1-2, with a possible D match to TRBD1 (6 bases). V was clipped by 5 bases and J by 7 bases, with 14 bases between them. Germline CDR1 SNHLY, CDR2 FYNNEI. The CDR3 is made up of 13 amino acids. The CDR3 bases are TGTGCCAGCAGTACCACAGGGTCTGGTGGCTACACCTTC. Translated: CASSTTGSGGYTF.

The rearrangement links TRBV30 to TRBJ1-2, with D perhaps TRBD1 (6 bases). This CDR3 region has 14 residues. The germline gives CDR1 GTSNPN, CDR2 SVGIG (reference sequence). Trimming stripped 5 bases from V and 3 bases from J, with 16 bases between. CDR3 in amino acids: CAWGSHSGDYGYTF. In DNA form, the CDR3 reads TGTGCCTGGGGATCCCACTCAGGGGACTATGGCTACACCTTC.

The chain couples TRBV6-1 to TRBJ1-2, with a possible D match to TRBD1 (5 bases). Trimming removed 1 base at V and 6 bases at J, with 12 bases between. Per germline, CDR1 MNHNS and CDR2 SASEGT. The CDR3 is 14 residues long. The CDR3 coding sequence is TGTGCCAGCAGTGAAGGGGCAGGGCAGAATGGCTACACCTTC. This encodes CASSEGAGQNGYTF.

V and J are TRBV3-1 (or the pseudogene TRBV3-2) and TRBJ2-3; D gene ambiguous. V dropped 2 bases and J dropped 7 bases, with 10 bases sitting between them. The germline CDR1 and CDR2 sequences are LGHDT and YNNKEL (reference sequence). The CDR3 spans 13 residues. This CDR3 reads CASSQNYQNTQYF. DNA for the CDR3: TGTGCCAGCAGCCAAAACTACCAGAATACGCAGTATTTT.

V and J are TRBV14 and TRBJ1-1; 12 nucleotides agree with TRBD1. Per germline, CDR1 SGHDN and CDR2 FVKESK. This CDR3 contains 15 residues. V shed 4 bases and J 8 bases; nucleotides not matched to a gene: 8. CDR3 nucleotides: TGTGCCAGCAGCCTAATTCCGGGACAGGGGGCAGAAGCTTTCTTT. Residues: CASSLIPGQGAEAFF.

A note on this clone: Compared with germline, one end of the junction differs, possibly owing to a read error. The gene calls are TRBV5-1 and TRBJ1-5; a weak D match, TRBD1 (6 bases). Germline CDR1 and CDR2: SGHRS and YFSETQ. The CDR3 has 13 amino acids. CDR3 bases: TGCGCCAGCAGCAGCGGACAGAATCAGTCCCAGCATTTT. Amino acids: CASSSGQNQSQHF.

The chain employs TRBV6-5 and TRBJ1-1; 9 bases line up with TRBD1. The J segment lost 4 bases and the V segment lost 7 bases, leaving 10 bases of the junction unmatched. CDR3 length equals 15 residues. Germline V gives CDR1 MNHEY, CDR2 SVGAGI. CDR3 bases: TGTGCCAGCACCCCCGCGCAGGACAGGGGCACTGAAGCTTTCTTT. Translated: CASTPAQDRGTEAFF.

The gene calls are TRBV4-3 and TRBJ2-6; 7 bases match TRBD1. This CDR3 has 20 residues. V trimming: 3 bases; J trimming: 3 bases; junction bases outside the gene matches: 17. Germline V gene data show CDR1 as LGHNA and CDR2 as YSLEER. CDR3 bases: TGCGCCAGCAGCCACGCGACAGGGAATAGAGGGTCCCTTGGGGCCAACGTCCTGACTTTC. Translated, it gives CASSHATGNRGSLGANVLTF.

This chain uses TRBV6-6 with TRBJ2-1; D call uncertain. V lost 8 bases and J lost 6, with 5 bases in between. The length of the CDR3 is 10 residues. The germline V gene has CDR1 MNHNY and CDR2 SVGAGI (reference sequence). The CDR3 nucleotides read TGTGCCAGCGGTAGCAATGAGCAGTTCTTC. It translates to CASGSNEQFF.

The chain has TRBV7-2 and TRBJ2-3; 11 bases are shared with TRBD2. Losses at the gene ends were 4 bases for V and 6 bases for J; bases not matched to a gene: 9. The CDR3 consists of 16 residues. Germline V lookup: CDR1 SGHTA, CDR2 FQGNSA. CDR3 DNA sequence: TGTGCCAGCAGCTCCCTTGGCGGACTAGCGGGTGATACGCAGTATTTT. Its protein product is CASSSLGGLAGDTQYF.

This clone was observed once. In DNA form, the CDR3 reads TGTGCCAGCTCAAACCAGGGACTAACCCAAGAGACCCAGTACTTC. This translates into CASSNQGLTQETQYF. This chain connects TRBV2 to TRBJ2-5, with 7 positions matching TRBD2. Trimming at V came to 8 bases and at J to 1 base, leaving 10 bases not matched to a gene. Germline values: CDR1 SNHLY, CDR2 FYNNEI. The CDR3 extends over 15 amino acids.

This clone was observed a single time. The chain has TRBV19 and TRBJ1-1; D perhaps matches TRBD1 (6 bases). The CDR3 totals 12 residues. Deletions cut 7 bases from V and 9 bases from J, with 15 bases between. Looked up from germline, CDR1 is LNHDA and CDR2 is SQIVND (reference sequence). The CDR3 sequence: CASNLRGQKAFF. The CDR3 DNA is TGTGCCAGTAATTTACGAGGACAGAAAGCTTTCTTT.

The gene calls are TRBV5-1 and TRBJ2-4, with a weak D call TRBD2 (5 bases). Germline CDR1 reads SGHRS; CDR2 reads YFSETQ. The V end was cut by 0 bases, the J end by 0 bases, with 10 bases between. The CDR3 is 16 amino acids. CDR3 amino acids: CASSLEVGLAKNIQYF. The DNA for the CDR3 is TGCGCCAGCAGCTTGGAAGTAGGACTAGCCAAAAACATTCAGTACTTC.

The rearrangement links TRBV9 to TRBJ1-2; TRBD1 agrees at 12 bases. V gave up 3 bases and J gave up 4 bases; unmatched junction bases: 10. The CDR3 consists of 17 residues. Germline V CDR1 and CDR2: SGDLS, YYNGEE. The CDR3 DNA reads TGTGCCAGCAGCGAGGGACAGGGGGCCGCCCTGTCCTATGGCTACACCTTC. As protein: CASSEGQGAALSYGYTF.

The chain couples TRBV5-1 to TRBJ2-3, with 8 bases fitting TRBD2. CDR1 is SGHRS and CDR2 is YFSETQ in the germline V gene. The junction had 11 bases not matched to a gene; V was cut back by 1 base and J by 4 bases. This CDR3 comprises 17 residues. The CDR3 spells CASSLLVSGGGADTQYF. CDR3 sequence (DNA): TGCGCCAGCAGCTTGTTAGTGAGCGGGGGTGGCGCAGATACGCAGTATTTT.

This chain uses TRBV5-8 with TRBJ1-2, with a possible D match to TRBD1 (5 bases). Trimming pared 4 bases from V and 5 bases from J, leaving 9 bases between. The CDR3 loop spans 12 amino acids. The V gene's germline CDR1 is SGHTS and CDR2 YDEGEE. CDR3 residues: CASSPKGYGYTF. CDR3 sequence (DNA): TGTGCCAGCAGCCCCAAGGGGTATGGCTACACCTTC.

The chain combines TRBV28 with TRBJ1-2; the D is unclear. CDR3 length equals 15 residues. Trimming took 2 bases from V and 4 from J, leaving 14 bases between them. Looked up from germline, CDR1 is MDHEN and CDR2 is SYDVKM. CDR3 DNA: TGTGCCAGCAGTTTACAGACAAACGCCGTCTATGGCTACACCTTC. It translates to CASSLQTNAVYGYTF.